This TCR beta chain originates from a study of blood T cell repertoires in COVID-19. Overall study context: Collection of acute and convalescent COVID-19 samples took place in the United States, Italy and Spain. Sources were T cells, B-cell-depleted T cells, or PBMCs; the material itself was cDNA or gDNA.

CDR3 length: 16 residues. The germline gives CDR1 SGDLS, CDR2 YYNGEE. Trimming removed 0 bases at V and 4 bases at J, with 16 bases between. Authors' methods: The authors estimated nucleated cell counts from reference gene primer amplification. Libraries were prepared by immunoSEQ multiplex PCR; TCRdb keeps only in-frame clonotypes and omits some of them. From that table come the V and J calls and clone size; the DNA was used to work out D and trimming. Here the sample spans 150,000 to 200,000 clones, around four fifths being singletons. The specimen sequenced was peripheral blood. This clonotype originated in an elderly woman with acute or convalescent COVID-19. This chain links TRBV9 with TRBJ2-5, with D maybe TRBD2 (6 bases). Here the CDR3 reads CASSVAGGSSRETQYF. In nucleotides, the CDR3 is TGTGCCAGCAGCGTAGCAGGAGGGAGTAGCCGAGAGACCCAGTACTTC.